This T cell receptor beta chain was recovered during a study of Ad26.COV2.S vaccination and SARS-CoV-2 variants. Details on this clone: Its antigen is still unknown.

Libraries were prepared by immunoSEQ multiplex PCR; TCRdb keeps only in-frame clonotypes and omits some of them. This sample carries 400,000 or so clones, more than 85% of them seen once, and the ten largest clones take 3% to 3.5%. V gave up 3 bases and J gave up 0 bases; unmatched junction bases: 5. The germline CDR1 and CDR2 sequences are LGHDT and YNNKEL (reference sequence). This CDR3 has 15 amino acids. Study-level findings and limits: Greater spike-specific TCR breadth was seen in vaccine recipients than in placebo recipients.

The treatment denotes: roughly 20 received Ad26.COV2.S at low or high dose, single or two shots; about five received placebo; per-sample allocation not given. Sampling took place 63 days after the first vaccine or placebo injection. The receptor's source is a person aged 18-60 years who received the Ad26.COV2.S COVID-19 vaccine or a placebo. Source: peripheral blood, taken in a trial of Ad26.COV2.S vaccine versus placebo. V and J are TRBV3-1 (or the pseudogene TRBV3-2) and TRBJ2-7; 7 bases align to TRBD1. CDR3 nucleotide sequence: TGTGCCAGCAGCCACTCAGGGGGTAGCTCCTACGAGCAGTACTTC. This gives the protein CASSHSGGSSYEQYF.